This T cell receptor beta chain was documented in a study of regulatory T cells in long-lasting Graves disease. Broader study findings: Thyroid tissue was not studied; only peripheral blood was. Only a small sample size was used, which may have cut accuracy.

CDR3 size: 14 residues. The germline V gene has CDR1 GTSNPN and CDR2 SVGIG (reference sequence). Losses at the gene ends were 0 bases for V and 4 bases for J; bases not matched to a gene: 4. TCR beta libraries were built with iRepertoire HTBI primers and Arm-PCR of CDR3 regions. Using its own MiXCR run on the multiplex PCR reads, TCRdb lists one record per CDR3 protein. The table has approximately 300,000 distinct CDR3 sequences, about 18% seen once. Noted time point: newly diagnosed GD, antithyroid drugs for less than 3 months. PBMC RNA was the source of the TCR library. This clonotype has a count of ten or more. Its antigen remains unknown.

The TCR originated in a female donor with Graves disease. The V call is TRBV30, the J call TRBJ2-7; 9 bases line up with TRBD2. The specimen was peripheral blood mononuclear cells (PBMCs), collected at new diagnosis, from a patient treated with antithyroid drugs. The CDR3 protein is CAWSVGTSYYEQYF. CDR3 DNA: TGTGCCTGGAGTGTCGGGACTAGCTATTACGAGCAGTACTTC.